This TCR beta chain appears in the sequencing data of a study of blood T cell repertoires in COVID-19. Study-level background: The origin of the acute and convalescent COVID-19 samples was the United States, Italy and Spain. Sources were T cells, B-cell-depleted T cells, or PBMCs; the material itself was cDNA or gDNA.

The CDR3 is 16 residues long. Trimming removed 2 bases from V and 2 bases from J, with 15 bases in between. Germline assignment: CDR1 MNHEY and CDR2 SVGEGT. Original processing notes: How many nucleated cells were present was estimated from reference gene primer amplification. Method: immunoSEQ multiplex PCR; TCRdb's copy keeps in-frame clones and lacks some. V, J and clone size are those of that table, while D and trimming were read from the DNA. The sample lists roughly 200,000 clones, approximately 91% occurring once. The clonotype comes from a man aged 18-30 years with active or convalescent COVID-19. The sequencing sample was made of peripheral blood. J is TRBJ2-5 and V is TRBV6-2 or TRBV6-3; perhaps TRBD2 as D (6 bases). The CDR3 DNA reads as TGTGCCAGCAGTTACCCGTCGGATAGCGGACAAGAGACCCAGTACTTC. Its translation: CASSYPSDSGQETQYF.